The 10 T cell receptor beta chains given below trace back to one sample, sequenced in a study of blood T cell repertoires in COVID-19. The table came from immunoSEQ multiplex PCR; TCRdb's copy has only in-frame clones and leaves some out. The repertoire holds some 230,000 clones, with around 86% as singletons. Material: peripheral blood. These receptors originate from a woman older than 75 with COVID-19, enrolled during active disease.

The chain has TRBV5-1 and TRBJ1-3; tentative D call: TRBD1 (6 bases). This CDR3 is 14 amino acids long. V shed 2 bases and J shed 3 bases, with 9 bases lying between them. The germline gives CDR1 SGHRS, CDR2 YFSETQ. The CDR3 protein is CASSLAGDGNTIYF. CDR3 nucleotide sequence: TGCGCCAGCAGCTTAGCAGGGGATGGAAACACCATATATTTT.

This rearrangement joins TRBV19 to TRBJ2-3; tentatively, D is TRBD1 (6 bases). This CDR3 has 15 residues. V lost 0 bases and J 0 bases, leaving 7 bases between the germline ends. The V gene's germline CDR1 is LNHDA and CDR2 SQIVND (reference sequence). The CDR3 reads CASSIEGQSTDTQYF. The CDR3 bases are TGTGCCAGTAGTATAGAAGGACAGAGCACAGATACGCAGTATTTT.

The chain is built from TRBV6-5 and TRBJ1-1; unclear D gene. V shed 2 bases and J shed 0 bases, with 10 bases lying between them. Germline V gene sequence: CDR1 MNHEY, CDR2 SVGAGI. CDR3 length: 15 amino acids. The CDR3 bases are TGTGCCAGCAGTTACCGCGGCCGTTTGAACACTGAAGCTTTCTTT. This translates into CASSYRGRLNTEAFF.

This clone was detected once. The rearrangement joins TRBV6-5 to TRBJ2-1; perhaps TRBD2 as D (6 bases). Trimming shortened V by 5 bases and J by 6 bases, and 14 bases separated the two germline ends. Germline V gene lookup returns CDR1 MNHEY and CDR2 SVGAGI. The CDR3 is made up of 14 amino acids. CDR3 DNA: TGTGCCAGCAGTCTAAACCCGGGACTCAATGAGCAGTTCTTC. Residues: CASSLNPGLNEQFF.

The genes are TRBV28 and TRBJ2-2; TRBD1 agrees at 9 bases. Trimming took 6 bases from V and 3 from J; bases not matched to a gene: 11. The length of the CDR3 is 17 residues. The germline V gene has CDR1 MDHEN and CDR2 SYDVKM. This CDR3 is CASRLDRGVRDTGELFF. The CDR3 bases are TGTGCCAGCAGACTTGACAGGGGGGTACGGGACACCGGGGAGCTGTTTTTT.

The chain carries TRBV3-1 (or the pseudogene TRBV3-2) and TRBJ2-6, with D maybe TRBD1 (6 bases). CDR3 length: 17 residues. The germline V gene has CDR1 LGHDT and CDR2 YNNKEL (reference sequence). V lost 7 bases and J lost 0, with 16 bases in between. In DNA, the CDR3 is TGTGCCAGCACCTACAGGGTTGGGGGCTCTGGGGCCAACGTCCTGACTTTC. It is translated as CASTYRVGGSGANVLTF.

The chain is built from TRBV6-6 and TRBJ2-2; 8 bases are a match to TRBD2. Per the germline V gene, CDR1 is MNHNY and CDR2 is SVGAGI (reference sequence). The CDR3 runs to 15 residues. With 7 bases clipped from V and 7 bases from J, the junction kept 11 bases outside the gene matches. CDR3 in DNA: TGTGCCAGCATTAAACGGGAGGGCCAGGGCGGGGAGCTGTTTTTT. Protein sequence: CASIKREGQGGELFF.

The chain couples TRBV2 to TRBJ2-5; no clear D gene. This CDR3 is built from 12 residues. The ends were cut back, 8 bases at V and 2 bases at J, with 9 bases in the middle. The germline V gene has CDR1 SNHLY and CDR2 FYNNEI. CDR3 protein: CASRTDQETQYF. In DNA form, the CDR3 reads TGTGCCAGCCGAACAGATCAAGAGACCCAGTACTTC.

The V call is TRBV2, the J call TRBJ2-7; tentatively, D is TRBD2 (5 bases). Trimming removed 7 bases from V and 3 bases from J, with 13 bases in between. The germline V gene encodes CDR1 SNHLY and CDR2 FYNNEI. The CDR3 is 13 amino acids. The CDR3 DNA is TGTGCCAGCATCCGGGAACGTAGCTACGAGCAGTACTTC. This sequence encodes CASIRERSYEQYF.

The CDR3 protein is CASGRDSYNSPLHF. The CDR3 DNA is TGTGCCAGTGGCCGGGACAGCTATAATTCACCCCTCCACTTT. The chain employs TRBV19 and TRBJ1-6; 7 positions agree with TRBD1. Germline CDR1 reads LNHDA; CDR2 reads SQIVND (reference sequence). This CDR3 has 14 amino acids. V shed 8 bases, J shed 3 bases, and the junction held 4 bases outside the gene matches.